This T cell receptor beta chain was identified in a study of T cell clusters in autoimmune cytopenias. Multiplex touch-down PCR amplified TRB using TRB-A and TRB-B pools in one tube. TCRdb reprocessed the multiplex PCR reads and keeps a single row for each CDR3 protein, giving no DNA. This repertoire includes several thousand distinct CDR3 sequences. Overall study findings and caveats: Active autoimmune hepatitis patients had about 3-fold fewer exclusive TRB clusters than healthy donors. Clustering suggested that physiological T cell clusters were missing in primary autoimmune cytopenia patients. TRB repertoire shifts in secondary cytopenia and chronic lymphocytic leukemia mostly reflected lymphoma, not autoimmunity. Functional roles of the in silico T cell clusters still await experimental validation.

TRB was amplified from about 270 ng of peripheral blood genomic DNA per sample. With respect to this clonotype: The antigen is undetermined.

The source is a human donor with an autoimmune cytopenia or autoimmune hepatitis (not recorded which). The sequencing input was peripheral blood.

The CDR3 loop reads CASSPNQLAKNIQYF. The chain couples TRBV27 to TRBJ2-4. CDR3 length: 15 amino acids. Germline V lookup: CDR1 MNHEY, CDR2 SMNVEV (reference sequence).